The source of this T cell receptor (beta chain) is a study of T-cell reconstitution after alpha-beta-depleted transplantation in children. Researchers prepared the TCRbeta library using unique molecular identifiers, the study reports. TCRdb independently ran MiXCR on the PCR reads; one entry per CDR3 protein. The sample carries 500,000 or so distinct CDR3 sequences, approximately 29% recorded once. V was trimmed by 0 bases and J by 2 bases, leaving 12 bases between them. CDR1 MGHRA and CDR2 YSYEKL come from the germline V gene. CDR3 size: 16 residues. The chain is built from TRBV4-1 and TRBJ2-3; the D gene could be TRBD1 or TRBD2 (5 bases each). The source material was PBMCs from the stem cell graft donor, sampled from the stem cell graft. The TCR originated in a human donor who donated a stem cell graft to a child with aplastic anemia. In nucleotides, the CDR3 is TGCGCCAGCAGCCAAGAGGGACCACAATTCACAGATACGCAGTATTTT. It codes for CASSQEGPQFTDTQYF.